Listed below are T cell receptor beta chains from one sample, sequenced in a study of blood T cell repertoires in COVID-19. TCRdb keeps only in-frame clones here, not all; method: immunoSEQ multiplex PCR. The table records about 60,000 clones, 90% of them present only once. The sequencing sample was made of peripheral blood. Receptor source: a human donor with active COVID-19. The donor label of this sample is uncertain. Each CDR3 is given with its conserved first and last residue. Each record gives: clone size, J gene, V gene, D gene, CDR3 DNA, CDR3 protein. D genes are given only for firm matches. Size values are once, few and many counts, or a class for expanded clones, and some rows have none.

clone size: NA
J gene: TRBJ2-3
V gene: TRBV5-1
D gene: NA
CDR3 DNA: TGCGCCAGCAGCTTGGGGCGGCTGGGTACGCAGTATTTT
CDR3 protein: CASSLGRLGTQYF

clone size: NA
J gene: TRBJ2-5
V gene: TRBV30
D gene: NA
CDR3 DNA: TGTGCCTGGAGGTTTGGGGGGTACCAAGAGACCCAGTACTTC
CDR3 protein: CAWRFGGYQETQYF

clone size: few
J gene: TRBJ2-2
V gene: TRBV7-3
D gene: TRBD2
CDR3 DNA: TGTGCCAGCAGCTTACTACCTAGCGGGAGCCCACGCGACACCGGGGAGCTGTTTTTT
CDR3 protein: CASSLLPSGSPRDTGELFF

clone size: NA
J gene: TRBJ1-4
V gene: TRBV7-9
D gene: NA
CDR3 DNA: TGTGCCAGCAGCTACTCAACTAATGAAAAACTGTTTTTT
CDR3 protein: CASSYSTNEKLFF

clone size: NA
J gene: TRBJ1-2
V gene: TRBV5-6
D gene: TRBD1
CDR3 DNA: TGTGCCAGCAGCTTGGGAGGGGGCCTCGCCTACACCTTC
CDR3 protein: CASSLGGGLAYTF

clone size: once
J gene: TRBJ2-3
V gene: TRBV18
D gene: NA
CDR3 DNA: TGTGCCAGCTCACCACAGACTTCTAGCACAGATACGCAGTATTTT
CDR3 protein: CASSPQTSSTDTQYF

clone size: NA
J gene: TRBJ1-2
V gene: TRBV7-9
D gene: TRBD1
CDR3 DNA: TGTGCCAGCAGCTTGGGGACAGTTTTATATGGCTACACCTTC
CDR3 protein: CASSLGTVLYGYTF

clone size: NA
J gene: TRBJ1-2
V gene: TRBV14
D gene: TRBD1
CDR3 DNA: TGTGCCAGCAGCCAAGACCAGGGGGCTCGGGGCTACACCTTC
CDR3 protein: CASSQDQGARGYTF

clone size: NA
J gene: TRBJ2-3
V gene: TRBV2
D gene: NA
CDR3 DNA: TGTGCCAGCACAGGGGGACTAGGCACAGATACGCAGTATTTT
CDR3 protein: CASTGGLGTDTQYF

clone size: NA
J gene: TRBJ2-3
V gene: TRBV5-6
D gene: TRBD2
CDR3 DNA: TGTGCCAGCAGCCCCGGGACTAGAACAGATACGCAGTATTTT
CDR3 protein: CASSPGTRTDTQYF

clone size: NA
J gene: TRBJ2-1
V gene: TRBV6-5
D gene: NA
CDR3 DNA: TGTGCCAGCAGATCCTCCTCCTACAATGAGCAGTTCTTC
CDR3 protein: CASRSSSYNEQFF

clone size: NA
J gene: TRBJ2-2
V gene: TRBV30
D gene: TRBD1
CDR3 DNA: TGTGCCTGGAGTGCGGGACAGGGGGCGATCGGGGAGCTGTTTTTT
CDR3 protein: CAWSAGQGAIGELFF

clone size: NA
J gene: TRBJ2-1
V gene: TRBV24-1
D gene: TRBD1
CDR3 DNA: TGTGCCACCAGCCCGCCCACAGGGGCTGAGCAGTTCTTC
CDR3 protein: CATSPPTGAEQFF

clone size: once
J gene: TRBJ2-7
V gene: TRBV24-1
D gene: NA
CDR3 DNA: TGTGCCACCCGCCCCCCGACTCACTCCTACGAGCAGTACTTC
CDR3 protein: CATRPPTHSYEQYF

clone size: NA
J gene: TRBJ1-4
V gene: TRBV11-3
D gene: TRBD1
CDR3 DNA: TGTGCCAGCAGCCCAGGGGGAGCTGATGAAAAACTGTTTTTT
CDR3 protein: CASSPGGADEKLFF

clone size: NA
J gene: TRBJ1-1
V gene: TRBV25-1
D gene: TRBD1
CDR3 DNA: TGTGCCAGCAGTGGACAGGGTTCGGCCACTGAAGCTTTCTTT
CDR3 protein: CASSGQGSATEAFF

clone size: NA
J gene: TRBJ2-1
V gene: TRBV29-1
D gene: TRBD2
CDR3 DNA: TGCAGCGTGGGGGGGACTAGCGGGAAATCGGTCTCCTACAATGAGCAGTTCTTC
CDR3 protein: CSVGGTSGKSVSYNEQFF

clone size: NA
J gene: TRBJ2-3
V gene: TRBV5-1
D gene: TRBD2
CDR3 DNA: TGCGCCAGCAAGGCAGCGGGGGTACGAGATACGCAGTATTTT
CDR3 protein: CASKAAGVRDTQYF

clone size: once
J gene: TRBJ2-1
V gene: TRBV7-6
D gene: NA
CDR3 DNA: TGTGCCAGCAGCTTAAGTTCGGGCTCCTACAATGAGCAGTTCTTC
CDR3 protein: CASSLSSGSYNEQFF

clone size: NA
J gene: TRBJ2-5
V gene: TRBV10-1
D gene: TRBD2
CDR3 DNA: TGCGCCAGCAGTGAAGTAGCGGGGAAGACCCAGTACTTC
CDR3 protein: CASSEVAGKTQYF

clone size: once
J gene: TRBJ2-5
V gene: TRBV7-2
D gene: TRBD2
CDR3 DNA: TGTGCCAGCAGCTTAGCGAGCGGGGGGGTAGAGACCCAGTACTTC
CDR3 protein: CASSLASGGVETQYF

clone size: NA
J gene: TRBJ1-2
V gene: TRBV28
D gene: NA
CDR3 DNA: TGTGCCAGCAGTTTCTCAGGGGATGGCTACACCTTC
CDR3 protein: CASSFSGDGYTF

clone size: NA
J gene: TRBJ2-3
V gene: TRBV9
D gene: NA
CDR3 DNA: TGTGCCAGCAGCGCCGAGGGGCGGGGCCGGACAGATACGCAGTATTTT
CDR3 protein: CASSAEGRGRTDTQYF

clone size: NA
J gene: TRBJ2-6
V gene: TRBV30
D gene: NA
CDR3 DNA: TGTGCCTGGAGTGTAGGGGGAACTGGGGCCAACGTCCTGACTTTC
CDR3 protein: CAWSVGGTGANVLTF

clone size: NA
J gene: TRBJ2-4
V gene: TRBV7-2
D gene: NA
CDR3 DNA: TGTGCCAGCAGCTTAACGGGGGACCTAGCCAAAAACATTCAGTACTTC
CDR3 protein: CASSLTGDLAKNIQYF

clone size: NA
J gene: TRBJ2-3
V gene: TRBV19
D gene: NA
CDR3 DNA: TGTGCCAGTAGTAGTCCCGGGACTTCCCCCACTGGCACAGATACGCAGTATTTT
CDR3 protein: CASSSPGTSPTGTDTQYF

clone size: NA
J gene: TRBJ2-7
V gene: TRBV28
D gene: TRBD1
CDR3 DNA: TGTGCCAGCAGCGGACAGGGTACAACCTACGAGCAGTACTTC
CDR3 protein: CASSGQGTTYEQYF

clone size: NA
J gene: TRBJ2-5
V gene: TRBV7-3
D gene: NA
CDR3 DNA: TGTGCCAGCAGCCCGTCAGGGGTAGCCCAAGAGACCCAGTACTTC
CDR3 protein: CASSPSGVAQETQYF

clone size: once
J gene: TRBJ2-2
V gene: TRBV21-1
D gene: NA
CDR3 DNA: TGTGCCAGCAGCACCCCTAGAACCGGGGAGCTGTTTTTT
CDR3 protein: CASSTPRTGELFF

clone size: few
J gene: TRBJ2-1
V gene: TRBV11-1
D gene: TRBD1
CDR3 DNA: TGTGCCAGCAGCTCGGACAGGGGAGGGATTAATGAGCAGTTCTTC
CDR3 protein: CASSSDRGGINEQFF

clone size: NA
J gene: TRBJ2-1
V gene: TRBV27
D gene: TRBD2
CDR3 DNA: TGTGCCAGCAGTCCCTCTAGCGGGAATCTCTACAATGAGCAGTTCTTC
CDR3 protein: CASSPSSGNLYNEQFF

clone size: NA
J gene: TRBJ2-1
V gene: TRBV5-4
D gene: TRBD2
CDR3 DNA: TGTGCCAGCAGCTTGTCGGCTAGCGGGAGCGGGTACAATGAGCAGTTCTTC
CDR3 protein: CASSLSASGSGYNEQFF

clone size: NA
J gene: TRBJ2-7
V gene: TRBV4-1
D gene: TRBD1
CDR3 DNA: TGCGCCAGCAGCCCGTGGACAGGGGACTCCTACGAGCAGTACTTC
CDR3 protein: CASSPWTGDSYEQYF

clone size: once
J gene: TRBJ2-1
V gene: TRBV6-2/TRBV6-3
D gene: NA
CDR3 DNA: TGTGCCAGCAGTTACGACTGGGACAATGAGCAGTTCTTC
CDR3 protein: CASSYDWDNEQFF

clone size: NA
J gene: TRBJ1-1
V gene: TRBV5-1
D gene: NA
CDR3 DNA: TGCGCCAGCAGCTTTAACGGGATAAACACTGAAGCTTTCTTT
CDR3 protein: CASSFNGINTEAFF

clone size: NA
J gene: TRBJ1-1
V gene: TRBV4-3
D gene: NA
CDR3 DNA: TGCGCCAGCAGCCAAGATGGGGAGGAACGGGCTGAAGCTTTCTTT
CDR3 protein: CASSQDGEERAEAFF

clone size: NA
J gene: TRBJ2-7
V gene: TRBV10-3
D gene: TRBD1
CDR3 DNA: TGTGCCATCAGTGGTGGGGACAGCGTGAACTACGAGCAGTACTTC
CDR3 protein: CAISGGDSVNYEQYF

clone size: NA
J gene: TRBJ1-6
V gene: TRBV18
D gene: NA
CDR3 DNA: TGTGCCAGCTCTCCAGGGACCACGGCGGGGAATTCACCCCTCCACTTT
CDR3 protein: CASSPGTTAGNSPLHF

clone size: NA
J gene: TRBJ2-2
V gene: TRBV6-2/TRBV6-3
D gene: NA
CDR3 DNA: TGTGCCAGCAGTTACAGCTCCAGGGACAAGAACACCGGGGAGCTGTTTTTT
CDR3 protein: CASSYSSRDKNTGELFF

clone size: NA
J gene: TRBJ2-3
V gene: TRBV11-2
D gene: TRBD2
CDR3 DNA: TGTGCCAGCAGCCAACCTAGCGGGGGCACAGATACGCAGTATTTT
CDR3 protein: CASSQPSGGTDTQYF

clone size: NA
J gene: TRBJ2-3
V gene: TRBV6-4
D gene: TRBD1
CDR3 DNA: TGTGCCAGCAGTGAATATCACACAGGGGTTAGCCGGAGGTATACGCAGTATTTT
CDR3 protein: CASSEYHTGVSRRYTQYF

clone size: NA
J gene: TRBJ1-6
V gene: TRBV7-2
D gene: NA
CDR3 DNA: TGTGCCAGCAGCTTTGGAGGGACGGTAAATTCACCCCTCCACTTT
CDR3 protein: CASSFGGTVNSPLHF